The next 21 T cell receptor beta chains were all read from a single sample in a study of response to subunit inactivated influenza vaccine. TCRdb redid the calling of the RT-PCR reads with MiXCR, one entry per CDR3 protein. The sample shows about 160,000 distinct CDR3 sequences, roughly a tenth of them seen only once. The sequencing used non-naive T cells sorted from PBMCs, collected 40 to 50 days after vaccination. The receptors stem from a man in his fifties who received an inactivated influenza vaccine.

This clonotype was counted ten times or more. The chain employs TRBV10-2 and TRBJ1-3, with 8 bases fitting TRBD1. V shed 5 bases and J 1 base; nucleotides not matched to a gene: 1. CDR1 and CDR2 (germline): WSHSY, SAAADI. The CDR3 contains 14 residues. The CDR3 bases are TGCGCCAGCAGTCGGACAGGGTCTGGAAACACCATATATTTT. Translated, it gives CASSRTGSGNTIYF.

This clonotype was seen only a few times. The chain has TRBV28 and TRBJ1-5; TRBD1 is a possible D gene (5 bases). The CDR3 contains 12 residues. The germline CDR1 and CDR2 sequences are MDHEN and SYDVKM. Trimming cost V 8 bases and J 5 bases, with 10 bases left between them. As DNA, the CDR3 is TGTGCCAGCGAACAGGAGGATCAGCCCCAGCATTTT. It is translated as CASEQEDQPQHF.

This clonotype was seen repeatedly, ten times or more. The rearrangement joins TRBV4-2 to TRBJ1-6; 7 nucleotides match TRBD1. Germline V gene data show CDR1 as LGHNA and CDR2 as YNFKEQ. The CDR3 is 15 residues long. Trimming took 2 bases from V and 3 from J; bases not matched to a gene: 1. The CDR3 reads CASSQRQGYNSPLHF. CDR3 DNA sequence: TGTGCCAGCAGCCAACGACAGGGCTATAATTCACCCCTCCACTTT.

V usage is TRBV5-1 and J usage is TRBJ2-3, with 9 nucleotides matching TRBD1. The trim removed 0 bases at V and 3 bases at J, leaving 2 bases unmatched. CDR1 and CDR2 (germline): SGHRS, YFSETQ. This CDR3 has 15 residues. CDR3 DNA sequence: TGCGCCAGCAGCTTGGCCGGGACAGGGACAGATACGCAGTATTTT. As protein: CASSLAGTGTDTQYF.

Worth noting for this clonotype: A single base separates this from a much larger clone, so it may be a read error. The chain has TRBV3-1 and TRBJ2-5, with D possibly being TRBD1 (5 bases). Germline V lookup: CDR1 LGHDT, CDR2 YNNKEL (reference sequence). This CDR3 is 15 amino acids long. CDR3 bases: TGTGCCACCAGCCAAGATGGGGCGGTTAGGGAGACCCAGTACTTC. Amino acid sequence: CATSQDGAVRETQYF.

V usage is TRBV7-9 and J usage is TRBJ2-7; 8 positions match TRBD2. Germline-derived CDR1 and CDR2 are SEHNR and FQNEAQ (reference sequence). V lost 4 bases and J lost 4; bases outside the gene matches: 9. This CDR3 comprises 15 residues. The CDR3, as DNA: TGTGCCAGCAGCTCTGAGCGGGAGAGGATATACGAGCAGTACTTC. This translates into CASSSERERIYEQYF.

This clonotype was counted between two and nine times. This chain uses TRBV6-1 with TRBJ1-6, with TRBD1 as a possible D gene (5 bases). Germline V CDR1 and CDR2: MNHNS, SASEGT. The CDR3 consists of 14 residues. V lost 3 bases and J lost 10, with 13 bases in between. The CDR3 DNA sequence: TGTGCCAGCAGTGAGACGGGGGGAAAGTCACCCCTCCACTTT. This encodes CASSETGGKSPLHF.

This sequence joins TRBV24-1 and TRBJ2-1; 9 nucleotides align to TRBD2. V trimming: 4 bases; J trimming: 12 bases; junction bases outside the gene matches: 12. CDR3 length equals 15 residues. The V gene's germline CDR1 is KGHDR and CDR2 SFDVKD. This CDR3 is CATSDSMGLAAVQFF. The DNA of the CDR3 is TGTGCCACCAGTGACTCTATGGGACTAGCTGCGGTGCAGTTCTTC.

This clonotype was recorded at least ten times. The genes are TRBV20-1 and TRBJ2-7; 8 nucleotides line up with TRBD2. CDR3 length equals 16 residues. Trimming removed 5 bases from V and 5 bases from J; junction bases left unmatched: 17. CDR1 DFQATT and CDR2 SNEGSKA come from the germline V gene (reference sequence). CDR3 loop: CSAPPAQRGGIDEQYF. CDR3 in DNA: TGCAGTGCTCCCCCAGCCCAACGGGGGGGCATCGACGAGCAGTACTTC.

Many counts were recorded for this clonotype. V is TRBV7-9 and J is TRBJ2-3, with D uncertain. V lost 2 bases and J lost 2, with 2 bases in between. Germline lookup yields CDR1 SEHNR and CDR2 FQNEAQ (reference sequence). The CDR3 covers 12 residues. This chain's CDR3 is CASSLYTDTQYF. The CDR3 region has the DNA TGTGCCAGCAGCTTATACACAGATACGCAGTATTTT.

This sequence joins TRBV5-4 and TRBJ2-1; 12 nucleotides agree with TRBD2. This CDR3 has 15 residues. Trimming took 3 bases from V and 6 from J; bases not matched to a gene: 4. Germline CDR1 and CDR2: SGHNT and YYREEE (reference sequence). This chain's CDR3 is CASSWTSGATNEQFF. CDR3 sequence (DNA): TGTGCCAGCAGCTGGACTAGCGGGGCTACCAATGAGCAGTTCTTC.

This clonotype was recorded at least ten times. The chain recombines TRBV4-1 with TRBJ2-3; 13 bases match TRBD2. With V trimmed by 3 bases and J by 3 bases, 6 bases remained unmatched. Germline values: CDR1 MGHRA, CDR2 YSYEKL. The length of the CDR3 is 17 residues. CDR3 in amino acids: CASSHRLAGGRTDTQYF. The CDR3 DNA reads TGCGCCAGCAGCCACCGACTAGCGGGGGGTAGAACAGATACGCAGTATTTT.

The gene calls are TRBV28 and TRBJ1-2, with 9 positions matching TRBD1. This CDR3 has 15 amino acids. V dropped 4 bases and J dropped 6; count of bases not matched to a gene: 9. Germline lookup yields CDR1 MDHEN and CDR2 SYDVKM. The CDR3 region is CASSSPGQGRDGYTF. The CDR3 DNA is TGTGCCAGCAGTTCCCCGGGACAGGGAAGGGATGGCTACACCTTC.

This clonotype was recorded at least ten times. A read error may produce the germline difference seen at one junction end. This chain connects TRBV6-1 to TRBJ2-7; possibly TRBD1 for D (6 bases). The V gene's germline CDR1 is MNHNS and CDR2 SASEGT. This CDR3 is 12 amino acids long. CDR3 protein: CASREGGYEQYF. The CDR3 nucleotides read TGTGCCAGCAGGGAAGGGGGTTACGAGCAGTACTTC.

This clonotype was recorded a few times. This chain links TRBV5-1 with TRBJ1-1, with D unresolved. Per the germline V gene, CDR1 is SGHRS and CDR2 is YFSETQ. The V gene lost 2 bases and the J gene lost 3 bases, with 8 bases spanning the gap. This CDR3 comprises 13 residues. The CDR3 DNA reads TGCGCCAGCAGCTTTTGGCAGGACACTGAAGCTTTCTTT. As protein: CASSFWQDTEAFF.

V and J are TRBV12-3 or TRBV12-4 and TRBJ1-5, with D maybe TRBD1 (5 bases). The CDR3 sequence is 14 residues long. V gave up 3 bases and J gave up 7 bases, with 13 bases separating them. CDR3 amino acids: CASSLTGGKQPQHF. In DNA, the CDR3 is TGTGCCAGCAGTTTGACGGGGGGTAAGCAGCCCCAGCATTTT.

V usage is TRBV7-2 and J usage is TRBJ1-1; TRBD1 matches 8 bases. V shed 1 base, J shed 11 bases, and the junction held 6 bases outside the gene matches. The germline V gene encodes CDR1 SGHTA and CDR2 FQGNSA. The CDR3 has 13 amino acids. CDR3 in amino acids: CASSLETGVNAFF. In DNA, the CDR3 is TGTGCCAGCAGCTTAGAGACAGGGGTTAACGCTTTCTTT.

The table lists this clonotype with a few counts. The chain is built from TRBV4-2 and TRBJ2-1; tentative D call: TRBD1 (6 bases). This CDR3 contains 14 residues. Trimming took off 0 bases at V and 7 bases at J, with 10 bases between the two ends. The germline V gene encodes CDR1 LGHNA and CDR2 YNFKEQ. CDR3 region: CASSQDPTGNEQFF. The DNA for the CDR3 is TGTGCCAGCAGCCAAGACCCTACAGGGAATGAGCAGTTCTTC.

This clonotype was found a few times. V is TRBV15 and J is TRBJ2-5; 11 bases fit TRBD2. The CDR3 runs 16 residues. In germline, CDR1 is LNHNV, CDR2 YYDKDF (reference sequence). V lost 3 bases to trimming and J lost 3 bases; unmatched junction nucleotides: 6. In DNA, the CDR3 is TGTGCCACCAGCAGGGGTCTAGCGGGGGGAAAAGAGACCCAGTACTTC. Protein product: CATSRGLAGGKETQYF.

This clonotype was seen a few times. This chain uses TRBV5-6 with TRBJ2-1; D is uncertain. Germline-derived CDR1 and CDR2 are SGHDT and YYEEEE. V was clipped by 0 bases and J by 3 bases, with 10 bases between them. The CDR3 is 15 amino acids. The CDR3 spells CASSLELRLYNEQFF. The CDR3 coding sequence is TGTGCCAGCAGCTTGGAACTACGACTCTACAATGAGCAGTTCTTC. The variable domain in full, with the rest retrieved from reference TRBV5-6 and TRBJ2-1, is DAGVTQSPTHLIKTRGQQVTLRCSPKSGHDTVSWYQQALGQGPQFIFQYYEEEERQRGNFPDRFSGHQFPNYSSELNVNALLLGDSALYLCASSLELRLYNEQFFGPGTRLTVL.

This clonotype was found many times. The rearrangement links TRBV12-3 or TRBV12-4 to TRBJ2-7; tentatively, D is TRBD2 (6 bases). The CDR3 is 14 amino acids. The germline V and J ends were trimmed by 6 bases and 4 bases, with 16 bases remaining between them. CDR3 in amino acids: CASSSFGGPYEQYF. The CDR3 coding sequence is TGTGCCAGCAGCTCCTTCGGGGGACCTTACGAGCAGTACTTC.